These 9 T cell receptor beta chains share one sample of origin, sequenced in a study of PD-L1 blockade in urothelial cancer. TCRdb keeps only in-frame clones here, not all; method: immunoSEQ multiplex PCR. The sample lists about 84,000 clones, 82% occurring once. Here the sequenced sample was PBMCs, taken around atezolizumab (anti-PD-L1) treatment. All receptors come from a man aged 70 or older with urothelial cancer.

This clone was seen more than once but under ten times. This chain connects TRBV7-9 to TRBJ2-1; the match to TRBD2 covers 12 bases. Unmatched junction bases numbered 3, after V lost 3 bases and J lost 6 bases. This CDR3 region has 15 residues. The germline V gene has CDR1 SEHNR and CDR2 FQNEAQ (reference sequence). CDR3 in amino acids: CASSFSSGRGNEQFF. In DNA form, the CDR3 reads TGTGCCAGCAGCTTCTCTAGCGGGAGGGGCAATGAGCAGTTCTTC.

This clone rates as medium-sized. The chain couples TRBV6-5 to TRBJ2-7; 9 bases line up with TRBD1. Germline V lookup: CDR1 MNHEY, CDR2 SVGAGI. This CDR3 is built from 14 residues. V dropped 6 bases and J dropped 2; count of bases not matched to a gene: 5. The CDR3 nucleotides are TGTGCCAGCAGGCGGACAGGGGACGCCTACGAGCAGTACTTC. Amino acids: CASRRTGDAYEQYF.

The rearrangement joins TRBV5-1 to TRBJ1-1; a weak D match, TRBD1 (6 bases). Germline V lookup: CDR1 SGHRS, CDR2 YFSETQ. CDR3 size: 15 residues. V gave up 1 base and J gave up 2 bases, with 12 bases separating them. This chain's CDR3 is CASSLTGPYNTEAFF. As DNA, the CDR3 is TGCGCCAGCAGCTTGACAGGGCCATACAACACTGAAGCTTTCTTT.

This clone has just one count. The V and J genes are TRBV11-3 and TRBJ2-1, with a tentative D call TRBD1 (6 bases). The V end was cut by 5 bases, the J end by 7 bases, with 9 bases between. The CDR3 is 12 amino acids. Germline CDR1 reads SGHNT; CDR2 reads YENEEA. The CDR3 loop reads CASSGQTNEQFF. In DNA form, the CDR3 reads TGTGCCAGCAGCGGACAGACAAATGAGCAGTTCTTC.

The CDR3 spells CASSAFHRDNSPLHF. DNA of the CDR3: TGTGCCAGCAGTGCGTTTCACAGGGACAATTCACCCCTCCACTTT. V usage is TRBV6-1 and J usage is TRBJ1-6, with D possibly matching TRBD1 (6 bases). Germline V gene sequence: CDR1 MNHNS, CDR2 SASEGT. Between the trimmed V and J ends, which lost 4 bases and 7 bases, there was a span of 14 bases. This CDR3 is 15 amino acids long.

The CDR3 spells CASSRSRENNQPQHF. For the CDR3, the DNA is TGCGCCAGCAGCCGATCTCGGGAGAACAATCAGCCCCAGCATTTT. This sequence joins TRBV4-1 and TRBJ1-5; D gene uncertain. CDR3 length equals 15 residues. The V gene lost 4 bases and the J gene lost 3 bases, with 13 bases spanning the gap. From germline, CDR1 is MGHRA and CDR2 YSYEKL.

The chain carries TRBV13 and TRBJ2-1; 9 bases are shared with TRBD2. This CDR3 is built from 16 residues. After removal of 2 bases from V and 8 bases from J, the junction contained 10 bases not matched to a gene. The germline CDR1 and CDR2 sequences are PRHDT and FYEKMQ (reference sequence). The CDR3 DNA follows: TGTGCCAGCAGCTTAATGTCTAGCGGGATACGTGATGAGCAGTTCTTC. Translating it yields CASSLMSSGIRDEQFF.

The chain uses TRBV6-5 and TRBJ1-5, with 11 bases fitting TRBD1. This CDR3 is 13 amino acids long. CDR1 and CDR2 (germline): MNHEY, SVGAGI. V was pared by 6 bases and J by 7 bases, with 2 bases of the junction left unmatched. CDR3 DNA: TGTGCCAGCAGCCGGGACAGGGGGCAGCCCCAGCATTTT. This codes for CASSRDRGQPQHF.

The rearrangement uses TRBV5-4 and TRBJ2-3, with a tentative D call TRBD1 (6 bases). V dropped 2 bases and J dropped 2 bases, with 9 bases sitting between them. This CDR3 contains 14 residues. Germline V CDR1 and CDR2: SGHNT, YYREEE (reference sequence). The CDR3 loop is CASSFGQLTDTQYF. In nucleotides, the CDR3 is TGTGCCAGCAGCTTCGGACAGCTCACAGATACGCAGTATTTT.